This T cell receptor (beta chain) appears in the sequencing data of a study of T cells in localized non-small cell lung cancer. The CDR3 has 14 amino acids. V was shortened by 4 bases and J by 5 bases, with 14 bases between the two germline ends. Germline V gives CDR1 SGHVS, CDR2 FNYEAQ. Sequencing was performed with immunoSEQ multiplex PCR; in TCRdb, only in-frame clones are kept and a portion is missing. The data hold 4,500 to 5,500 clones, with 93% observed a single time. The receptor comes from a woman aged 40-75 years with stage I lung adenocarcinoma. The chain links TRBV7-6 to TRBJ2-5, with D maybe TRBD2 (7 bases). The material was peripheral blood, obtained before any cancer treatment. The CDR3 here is CASSSSSGGETQYF. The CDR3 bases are TGTGCCAGCAGCTCGTCCTCGGGGGGCGAGACCCAGTACTTC.